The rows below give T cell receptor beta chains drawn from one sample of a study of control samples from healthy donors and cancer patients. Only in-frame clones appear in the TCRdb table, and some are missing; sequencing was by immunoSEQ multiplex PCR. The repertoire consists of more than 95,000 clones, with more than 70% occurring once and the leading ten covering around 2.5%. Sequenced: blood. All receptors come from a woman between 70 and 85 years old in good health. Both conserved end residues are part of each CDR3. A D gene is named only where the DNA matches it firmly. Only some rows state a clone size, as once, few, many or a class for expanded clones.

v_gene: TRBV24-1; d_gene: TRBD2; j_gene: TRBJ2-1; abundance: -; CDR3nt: TGTGCCACCAGTGAAACAGCTAGCGGGGGGGTCGATGAGCAGTTCTTC; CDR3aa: CATSETASGGVDEQFF
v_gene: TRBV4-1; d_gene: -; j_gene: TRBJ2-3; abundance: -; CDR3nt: TGCGCCACTAAACGGACTTTTAGCACAGATACGCAGTATTTT; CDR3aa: CATKRTFSTDTQYF
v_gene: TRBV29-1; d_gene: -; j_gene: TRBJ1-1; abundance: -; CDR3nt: TGCAGCGTTGAATGGACACCGAACACTGAAGCTTTCTTT; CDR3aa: CSVEWTPNTEAFF
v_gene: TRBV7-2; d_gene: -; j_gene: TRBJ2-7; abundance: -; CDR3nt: TGTGCCAGCAGCTTATTCTTGAACAGGGTTGGTAACGAGCAGTACTTC; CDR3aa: CASSLFLNRVGNEQYF
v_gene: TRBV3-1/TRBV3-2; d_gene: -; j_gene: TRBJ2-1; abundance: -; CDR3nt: TGTGCCAGCAGCCCGGGGGGTGACGCAGGGGGCGGTTTTTCCTACAATGAGCAGTTCTTC; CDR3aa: CASSPGGDAGGGFSYNEQFF
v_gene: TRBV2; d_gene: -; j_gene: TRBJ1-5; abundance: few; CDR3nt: TGTGCCAGCAGCGTGACCACGTCGAGGAGCAATCAGCCCCAGCATTTT; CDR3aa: CASSVTTSRSNQPQHF
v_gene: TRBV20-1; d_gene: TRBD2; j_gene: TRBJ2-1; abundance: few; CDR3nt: TGCAGTGCTAGTCCTAGCGGGGAATACAATGAGCAGTTCTTC; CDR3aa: CSASPSGEYNEQFF
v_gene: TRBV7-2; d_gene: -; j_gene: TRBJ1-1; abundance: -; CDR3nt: TGTGCCAGTGGATTAAGTACTTTAAACACTGAAGCTTTCTTT; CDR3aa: CASGLSTLNTEAFF
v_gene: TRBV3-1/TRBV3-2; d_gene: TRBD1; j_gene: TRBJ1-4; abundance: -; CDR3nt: TGTGCCAGCAGCCAATTGTCAGGGGGGGAAAAACTGTTTTTT; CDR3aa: CASSQLSGGEKLFF
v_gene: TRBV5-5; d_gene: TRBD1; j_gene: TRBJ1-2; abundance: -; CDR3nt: TGTGCCAGCAGCTTGGATCCAGGAGGGGGCTTTAATGGCTACACCTTC; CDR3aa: CASSLDPGGGFNGYTF
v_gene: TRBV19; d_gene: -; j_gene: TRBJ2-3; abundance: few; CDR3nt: TGTGCCAGTAGTCTGGCGAGTAGCACAGATACGCAGTATTTT; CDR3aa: CASSLASSTDTQYF
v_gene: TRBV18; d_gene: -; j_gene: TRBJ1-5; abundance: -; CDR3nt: TGTGCCAGCTCACCACCCGCAGGTGGGAATCAGCCCCAGCATTTT; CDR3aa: CASSPPAGGNQPQHF
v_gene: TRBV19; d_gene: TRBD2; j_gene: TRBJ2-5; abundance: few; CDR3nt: TGTGCCAGTAGTATCTTGGGGGGGCAAGAGACCCAGTACTTC; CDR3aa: CASSILGGQETQYF
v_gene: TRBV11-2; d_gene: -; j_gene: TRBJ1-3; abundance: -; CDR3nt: TGTGCCAGCAGCTTGAGGCCCGTCGGAAACACCATATATTTT; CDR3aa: CASSLRPVGNTIYF
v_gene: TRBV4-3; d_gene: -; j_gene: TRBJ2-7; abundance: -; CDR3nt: TGCGCCAGCAGCCAACTCCTAGCGCCGGGGGAGGAGCAGTACTTC; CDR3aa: CASSQLLAPGEEQYF
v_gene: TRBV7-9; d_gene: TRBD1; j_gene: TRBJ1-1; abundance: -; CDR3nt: TGTGCCAGCAGCCGGACAGGGCCTGAAGCTTTCTTT; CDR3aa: CASSRTGPEAFF
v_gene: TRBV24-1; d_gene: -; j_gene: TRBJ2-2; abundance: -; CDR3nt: TGTGCCACCAGTGAAGGCACCGGGGAGCTGTTTTTT; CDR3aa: CATSEGTGELFF
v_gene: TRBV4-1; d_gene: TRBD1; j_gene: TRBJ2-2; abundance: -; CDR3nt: TGCGCCAGCAGCCCGACAGGGTTTTTGACCGGGGAGCTGTTTTTT; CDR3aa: CASSPTGFLTGELFF
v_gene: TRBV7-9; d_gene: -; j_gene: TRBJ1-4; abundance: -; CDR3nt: TGTGCCAGCAGCTTAGTACAGGGTGTGGAAAAACTGTTTTTT; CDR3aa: CASSLVQGVEKLFF
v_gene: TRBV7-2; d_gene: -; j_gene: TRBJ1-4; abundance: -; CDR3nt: TGTGCCAGCAGCCCCGGACCAACTAATGAAAAACTGTTTTTT; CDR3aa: CASSPGPTNEKLFF
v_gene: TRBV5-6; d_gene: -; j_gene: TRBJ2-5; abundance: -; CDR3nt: TGTGCCAGCAGCTTAGGAGTGTCAGAGACCCAGTACTTC; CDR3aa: CASSLGVSETQYF
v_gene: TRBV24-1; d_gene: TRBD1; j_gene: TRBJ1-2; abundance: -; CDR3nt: TGTGCCACCCGGGGACAGGGGTCTGGCTACACCTTC; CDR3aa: CATRGQGSGYTF
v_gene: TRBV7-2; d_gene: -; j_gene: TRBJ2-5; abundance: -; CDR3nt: TGTGCCAGCACCTTGGGGTTTCGGGTGGAGACCCAGTACTTC; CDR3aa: CASTLGFRVETQYF
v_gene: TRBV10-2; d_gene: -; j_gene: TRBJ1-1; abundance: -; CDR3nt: TGCGCCAGCAGTGAGTATGGTGAAGCTTTCTTT; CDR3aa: CASSEYGEAFF
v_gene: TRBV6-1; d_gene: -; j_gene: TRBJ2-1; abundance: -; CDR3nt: TGTGCCAGCAGTGCATACCCTCTCAGGGTACTCTACAATGAGCAGTTCTTC; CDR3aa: CASSAYPLRVLYNEQFF
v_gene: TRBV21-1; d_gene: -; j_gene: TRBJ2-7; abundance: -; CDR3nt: TGTGCCAGCAGCAAACACAGGGGTAGGTACTACGAGCAGTACTTC; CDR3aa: CASSKHRGRYYEQYF
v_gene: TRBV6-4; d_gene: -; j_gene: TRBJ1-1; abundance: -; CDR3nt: TGTGCCAGCAGTGGCAGGGCGGGCACTGAAGCTTTCTTT; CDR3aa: CASSGRAGTEAFF
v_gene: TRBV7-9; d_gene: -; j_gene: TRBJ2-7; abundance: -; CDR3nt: TGTGCCAGCAGCCCTAGTGCAGCCTCCTACGAGCAGTACTTC; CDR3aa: CASSPSAASYEQYF
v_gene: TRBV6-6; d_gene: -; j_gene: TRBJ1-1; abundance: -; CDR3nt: TGTGCCAGCAGTTCGCCTCAGGACATGAACACTGAAGCTTTCTTT; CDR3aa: CASSSPQDMNTEAFF
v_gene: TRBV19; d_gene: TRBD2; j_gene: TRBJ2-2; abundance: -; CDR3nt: TGTGCCAGTAGTATAGGACTAGCGGGGGAGAACTTAAAAAACACCGGGGAGCTGTTTTTT; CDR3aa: CASSIGLAGENLKNTGELFF
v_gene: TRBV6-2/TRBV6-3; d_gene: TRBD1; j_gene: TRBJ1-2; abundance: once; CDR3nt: TGTGCCAGCAGTCAGTACCGGTCGACAGGGGTCGGCTATGGCTACACCTTC; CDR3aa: CASSQYRSTGVGYGYTF
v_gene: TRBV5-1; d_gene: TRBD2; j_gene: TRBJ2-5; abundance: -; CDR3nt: TGCGCCAGCAGCACCCTAGCGGGGACTGACGAGACCCAGTACTTC; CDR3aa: CASSTLAGTDETQYF
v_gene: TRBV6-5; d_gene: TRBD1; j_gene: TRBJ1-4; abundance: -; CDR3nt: TGTGCCAGCAGTCCTTACCAGGGGGGGGGCGAAAAACTGTTTTTT; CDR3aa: CASSPYQGGGEKLFF
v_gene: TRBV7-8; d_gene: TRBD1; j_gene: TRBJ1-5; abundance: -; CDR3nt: TGTGCCAGCAGCCGGGACAGCCGCAATCAGCCCCAGCATTTT; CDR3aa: CASSRDSRNQPQHF
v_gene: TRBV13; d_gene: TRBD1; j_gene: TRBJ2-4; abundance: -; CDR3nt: TGTGCCAGCAGCCCGGGGACAGTAGTAGCCAAAAACATTCAGTACTTC; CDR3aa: CASSPGTVVAKNIQYF
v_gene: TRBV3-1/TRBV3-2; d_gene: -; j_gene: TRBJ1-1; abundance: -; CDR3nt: TGTGCCAGCAGCCAAGTTCTGGGGCTTTTTCCCGAAGCTTTCTTT; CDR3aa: CASSQVLGLFPEAFF
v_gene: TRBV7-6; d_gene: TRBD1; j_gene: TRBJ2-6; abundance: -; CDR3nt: TGTGCCAGCAGCTCCCGTGCCGGGACAGCATACTCTGGGGCCAACGTCCTGACTTTC; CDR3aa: CASSSRAGTAYSGANVLTF
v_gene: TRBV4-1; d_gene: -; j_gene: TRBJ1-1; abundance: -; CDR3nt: TGCGCCAGCAGCCAAGAAGCCCCGCAGGTTGGGGGCACTGAAGCTTTCTTT; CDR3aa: CASSQEAPQVGGTEAFF
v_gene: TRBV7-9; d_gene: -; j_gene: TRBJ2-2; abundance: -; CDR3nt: TGTGCCAGCAGCGTAGGGGGCACCGGGGAGCTGTTTTTT; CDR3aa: CASSVGGTGELFF
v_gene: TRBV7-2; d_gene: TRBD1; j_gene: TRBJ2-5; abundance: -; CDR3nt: TGTGCCAGCAGCCCCGGACAGGGAGAGACCCAGTACTTC; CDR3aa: CASSPGQGETQYF